This TCR beta chain comes out of a study of cytomegalovirus exposure and HLA in healthy donors. On the study more broadly: Earlier sequencing of 150 million to 200 million T cells yielded around 120 million unique TCR beta sequences.

CDR1 and CDR2 (germline): LGHNA, YNFKEQ. V lost 4 bases, J lost 0 bases, and 4 bases lay in between. This CDR3 spans 13 amino acids. A multiplex PCR was run with 60 Vbeta primers and 13 Jbeta primers. Measured with immunoSEQ multiplex PCR; TCRdb has only the in-frame clones, and not every one. The data show about 160,000 clones, and the top ten clones hold roughly 1.6%. Concerning this clone itself: Antigen unknown.

Study-level findings and limits: Across donors, sequencing depth was assumed by presence/absence analyses to be roughly uniform.

The sample taken for sequencing was PBMCs. This sequence joins TRBV4-2 and TRBJ1-5; D call uncertain. The sequence was obtained from a woman in her 50s in good health and CMV-seronegative. As DNA, the CDR3 is TGTGCCAGCAGCCTCAATAGCAATCAGCCCCAGCATTTT. Protein product: CASSLNSNQPQHF.